One and the same sample provided the 15 T cell receptor beta chains below, sequenced in a study of OX40 agonist ivuxolimab in advanced cancers. Library method: the immunoSEQ multiplex PCR assay. What TCRdb holds here is the immuneACCESS table cut down to in-frame rearrangements. Part of the clones is not present; checked against another copy, under half of the missing clones reflect an unresolved V gene, and the others are unexplained. A total of tens of thousands of clones appear in this sample, about 90% of them only once. Around 50% of the sample lies in the top ten. Sample: CD4+ or CD8+ T cells sorted from blood, taken in a trial of the OX40 agonist ivuxolimab. Receptors were obtained from an adult with an advanced solid tumor such as melanoma, head and neck, liver or kidney cancer.

The rearrangement joins TRBV19 to TRBJ2-2, with D uncertain. The germline V gene has CDR1 LNHDA and CDR2 SQIVND (reference sequence). The length of the CDR3 is 15 residues. Trimming shortened V by 8 bases and J by 6 bases, and 19 bases separated the two germline ends. The CDR3 region has the DNA TGTGCCAGTGTCCCAGGTGGAATCTATGCCGGGGAGCTGTTTTTT. It yields the protein CASVPGGIYAGELFF.

This clone was picked up one time. V is TRBV30 and J is TRBJ2-1, with D hard to call. The germline gives CDR1 GTSNPN, CDR2 SVGIG (reference sequence). V was clipped by 1 base and J by 5 bases, with 9 bases between them. The CDR3 has 13 residues. The DNA of the CDR3 is TGTGCCTGGAGTGCCGTCCTTAACAATGAGCAGTTCTTC. Amino acid sequence: CAWSAVLNNEQFF.

This chain links TRBV5-4 with TRBJ1-4; maybe TRBD1 (5 bases). CDR1 is SGHNT, CDR2 YYREEE, per germline (reference sequence). Trimming took off 5 bases at V and 8 bases at J, with 16 bases between the two ends. The length of the CDR3 is 14 residues. The CDR3 loop reads CASSHPGGGEKLFF. CDR3 DNA: TGTGCCAGCAGTCATCCGGGGGGAGGGGAAAAACTGTTTTTT.

CDR3 amino acids: CASSVLGADTQYF. The CDR3 DNA sequence: TGTGCCAGCAGCGTATTAGGGGCAGATACGCAGTATTTT. The V gene is TRBV9, the J gene TRBJ2-3, with a possible D match to TRBD1 (5 bases). Germline V gives CDR1 SGDLS, CDR2 YYNGEE. The V end was cut by 1 base, the J end by 4 bases, with 7 bases between. This CDR3 has 13 residues. The full variable domain, rest sourced from reference TRBV9 and TRBJ2-3, is DSGVTQTPKHLITATGQRVTLRCSPRSGDLSVYWYQQSLDQGLQFLIQYYNGEERAKGNILERFSAQQFPDLHSELNLSSLELGDSALYFCASSVLGADTQYFGPGTRLTVL.

The chain employs TRBV6-5 and TRBJ2-1; no reliable D call. Trimming stripped 5 bases from V and 9 bases from J, with 11 bases between. There are 12 residues in the CDR3. CDR1 MNHEY and CDR2 SVGAGI come from the germline V gene. This CDR3 reads CASSGHSSEQFF. In nucleotides, the CDR3 is TGTGCCAGCAGTGGGCACTCAAGTGAGCAGTTCTTC.

This rearrangement joins TRBV6-5 to TRBJ2-7, with D possibly TRBD1 on 6 matching bases. Per germline, CDR1 MNHEY and CDR2 SVGAGI. V lost 6 bases, J lost 3 bases, and 9 bases lay in between. The CDR3 is made up of 12 amino acids. The CDR3 nucleotides read TGTGCCAGCAGGGACAGCCTCTACGAGCAGTACTTC. It translates to CASRDSLYEQYF.

Written as DNA, the CDR3 is TGTGCCACCAGCAGAGTGGGGAACAGCGACTCCTACGAGCAGTACTTC. Its protein is CATSRVGNSDSYEQYF. The gene calls are TRBV15 and TRBJ2-7; D uncertain. The CDR3 has 16 residues. V shed 1 base and J shed 0 bases, with 13 bases lying between them. From germline, CDR1 is LNHNV and CDR2 YYDKDF (reference sequence). Filled out from reference TRBV15 and TRBJ2-7, the complete variable domain reads DAMVIQNPRYQVTQFGKPVTLSCSQTLNHNVMYWYQQKSSQAPKLLFHYYDKDFNNEADTPDNFQSRRPNTSFCFLDIRSPGLGDTAMYLCATSRVGNSDSYEQYFGPGTRLTVT.

The chain has TRBV6-5 and TRBJ1-1, with 11 positions matching TRBD1. Trimming at V came to 0 bases and at J to 3 bases, leaving 3 bases not matched to a gene. The CDR3 covers 16 residues. The V gene's germline CDR1 is MNHEY and CDR2 SVGAGI. The CDR3 DNA reads as TGTGCCAGCAGTTACTCGAGGACAGGGGGCGACACTGAAGCTTTCTTT. Its protein product is CASSYSRTGGDTEAFF.

The CDR3 loop is CASSQDGTGVYNEQFF. The CDR3 bases are TGCGCCAGCAGCCAAGACGGGACAGGGGTTTACAATGAGCAGTTCTTC. V is TRBV4-3 and J is TRBJ2-1; 10 positions match TRBD1. CDR1 and CDR2 (germline): LGHNA, YSLEER. Losses at the gene ends were 0 bases for V and 4 bases for J; bases not matched to a gene: 3. CDR3 length: 16 amino acids.

The J gene is TRBJ2-7, the V gene TRBV7-9; D is possibly TRBD1 or TRBD2 (6 bases each). Between the trimmed V and J ends, which lost 1 base and 5 bases, there was a span of 15 bases. Germline V CDR1 and CDR2: SEHNR, FQNEAQ (reference sequence). This CDR3 is built from 15 residues. The CDR3 loop reads CASSLGVSGEDEQYF. In DNA form, the CDR3 reads TGTGCCAGCAGCTTAGGAGTGTCAGGGGAGGACGAGCAGTACTTC.

The V call is TRBV10-3, the J call TRBJ2-7; D remains unclear. CDR1 ENHRY and CDR2 SYGVKD come from the germline V gene. V was cut by 0 bases and J by 3 bases, with 6 bases left in between. This CDR3 comprises 13 residues. CDR3 sequence reads: CAISESVGYEQYF. In DNA form, the CDR3 reads TGTGCCATCAGTGAGTCGGTAGGCTACGAGCAGTACTTC.

The rearrangement links TRBV7-9 to TRBJ2-1; TRBD2 is a possible D gene (7 bases). V gave up 3 bases and J gave up 0 bases, with 15 bases separating them. This CDR3 spans 17 amino acids. CDR1 and CDR2 from the germline V gene are SEHNR and FQNEAQ (reference sequence). CDR3 residues: CASSFPARGASYNEQFF. CDR3 DNA: TGTGCCAGCAGCTTCCCGGCCCGGGGGGCCTCCTACAATGAGCAGTTCTTC. The full variable domain, its missing parts supplied by reference TRBV7-9 and TRBJ2-1, is DTGVSQNPRHKITKRGQNVTFRCDPISEHNRLYWYRQTLGQGPEFLTYFQNEAQLEKSRLLSDRFSAERPKGSFSTLEIQRTEQGDSAMYLCASSFPARGASYNEQFFGPGTRLTVL.

This clone was seen only once. J is TRBJ2-1 and V is TRBV4-1; TRBD2 agrees at 10 bases. The CDR3 totals 21 residues. The germline gives CDR1 MGHRA, CDR2 YSYEKL. V trimming: 1 base; J trimming: 3 bases; junction bases outside the gene matches: 18. This CDR3 reads CASSQASIWASGGPHYNEQFF. The CDR3 nucleotides are TGCGCCAGCAGCCAAGCCTCCATTTGGGCTAGCGGGGGCCCCCACTACAATGAGCAGTTCTTC.

In this sample, this clone turned up once. The V gene is TRBV5-8, the J gene TRBJ2-1, with D unclear. From germline, CDR1 is SGHTS and CDR2 YDEGEE. Trimming took 2 bases from V and 9 from J, leaving 6 bases between them. This CDR3 region has 11 residues. CDR3 sequence: CASSFLGEQFF. For the CDR3, the DNA is TGTGCCAGCAGCTTCTTAGGTGAGCAGTTCTTC. Full variable domain (missing parts from reference TRBV5-8 and TRBJ2-1): EAGVTQSPTHLIKTRGQQATLRCSPISGHTSVYWYQQALGLGLQFLLWYDEGEERNRGNFPPRFSGRQFPNYSSELNVNALELEDSALYLCASSFLGEQFFGPGTRLTVL.

The gene calls are TRBV7-2 and TRBJ2-7, with TRBD1 matching 7 bases. The CDR3 spans 14 residues. Germline V lookup: CDR1 SGHTA, CDR2 FQGNSA. The V gene end was trimmed by 2 bases and the J gene end by 3 bases; junction bases not matched to a gene: 4. The CDR3 bases are TGTGCCAGCAGCTTATTTGGACAGGACTACGAGCAGTACTTC. The encoded protein is CASSLFGQDYEQYF.